What follows is one T cell receptor beta chain and its context. The CDR3 runs 14 residues. CDR1 MNHEY and CDR2 SMNVEV come from the germline V gene (reference sequence). V trimming: 2 bases; J trimming: 6 bases; junction bases outside the gene matches: 6. This specimen belongs to a study of blood T cell repertoires in COVID-19. The wider study: Samples representing acute and convalescent COVID-19 were sourced from the United States, Italy and Spain. PBMCs, B-cell-depleted T cells, or T cells were the source of the cDNA or gDNA that made up the material.

Authors' processing steps: Amplification of reference gene primers provided the estimated nucleated cell counts. The method was immunoSEQ multiplex PCR; TCRdb's version includes in-frame clones alone and lacks a portion of them. V and J calls and clone size are given by that table; D and trimming were obtained from the DNA. The sample lists 90,000 to 130,000 clones, approximately 85% occurring once. The chain combines TRBV27 with TRBJ2-7, with TRBD1 matching over 8 bases. Sequencing was performed on peripheral blood. The sequence was obtained from a woman aged 60 to 75 with acute or convalescent COVID-19. The CDR3 protein is CASSLVQGAGEQYF. The CDR3 DNA follows: TGTGCCAGCAGTTTAGTGCAGGGGGCCGGCGAGCAGTACTTC.